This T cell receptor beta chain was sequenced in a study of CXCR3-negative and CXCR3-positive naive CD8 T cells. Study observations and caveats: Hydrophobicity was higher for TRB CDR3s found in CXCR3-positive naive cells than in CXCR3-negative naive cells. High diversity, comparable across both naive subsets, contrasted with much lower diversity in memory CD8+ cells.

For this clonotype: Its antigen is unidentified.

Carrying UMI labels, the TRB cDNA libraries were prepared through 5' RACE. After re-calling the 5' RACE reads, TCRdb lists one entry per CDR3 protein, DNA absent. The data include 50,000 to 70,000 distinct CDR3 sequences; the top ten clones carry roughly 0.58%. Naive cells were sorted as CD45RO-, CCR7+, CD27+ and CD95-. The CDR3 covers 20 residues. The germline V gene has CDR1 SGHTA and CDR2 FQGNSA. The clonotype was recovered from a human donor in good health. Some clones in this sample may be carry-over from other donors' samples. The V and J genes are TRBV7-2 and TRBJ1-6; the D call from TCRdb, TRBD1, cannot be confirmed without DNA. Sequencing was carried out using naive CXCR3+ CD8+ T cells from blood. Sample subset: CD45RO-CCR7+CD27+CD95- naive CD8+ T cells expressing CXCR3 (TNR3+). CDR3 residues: CASSLVPGEDYSDYNSPLHF.